The 31 T cell receptor beta chains below come from one sample, sequenced in a study of shared clonotypes between healthy human individuals. TCRdb's copy holds only in-frame clones and misses some; the assay was immunoSEQ multiplex PCR. This sample yields nearly 2 million clones, of which approximately 94% are seen a single time; 1.2% belongs to the top ten. It was CD45RO-negative cells, positively selected for CCR7, that made up naive CD8 cells, with terminally differentiated effector memory CD45RA+ cells excluded. The specimen sequenced was naive CD8+ T cells sorted from blood. These receptors were taken from a young man in good health.

The chain has TRBV27 and TRBJ2-2; 9 nucleotides agree with TRBD2. V dropped 5 bases and J dropped 7; count of bases not matched to a gene: 8. The length of the CDR3 is 15 residues. Germline V gene sequence: CDR1 MNHEY, CDR2 SMNVEV (reference sequence). The CDR3 loop reads CASSLILAGHGELFF. The CDR3 DNA reads as TGTGCCAGCAGTCTGATACTAGCGGGCCACGGGGAGCTGTTTTTT.

The chain is built from TRBV7-2 and TRBJ2-5, with 9 nucleotides matching TRBD2. The CDR3 is 17 amino acids. V was clipped by 1 base and J by 5 bases; unmatched bases: 11. Germline V gives CDR1 SGHTA, CDR2 FQGNSA. The DNA for the CDR3 is TGTGCCAGCAGCTTAGTTGCGGGAGGGGAACAGTGGGAGACCCAGTACTTC. Residues: CASSLVAGGEQWETQYF.

This clone was observed a few times. The CDR3: CASSPGFSNQPQHF. The CDR3 DNA follows: TGTGCCAGCAGTCCTGGATTTAGCAATCAGCCCCAGCATTTT. This rearrangement joins TRBV28 to TRBJ1-5; the D is unclear. Trimming stripped 5 bases from V and 0 bases from J, with 8 bases between. This CDR3 has 14 amino acids. In germline, CDR1 is MDHEN, CDR2 SYDVKM.

The DNA of the CDR3 is TGTGCCAGCAGTCAAGGACACCTTCGAGCCTACGAGCAGTACTTC. This encodes CASSQGHLRAYEQYF. The chain is built from TRBV5-5 and TRBJ2-7; possible D gene TRBD1, 5 bases. CDR3 size: 15 residues. Germline loops: CDR1 SGHKS, CDR2 YYEKEE (reference sequence). Between the trimmed V and J ends, which lost 5 bases and 2 bases, there was a span of 17 bases.

The chain employs TRBV19 and TRBJ2-7, with D tentatively TRBD2 (7 bases). The V end lost 5 bases, the J end lost 6 bases, and 14 bases lay between the germline ends. The CDR3 contains 13 residues. Germline V gene data show CDR1 as LNHDA and CDR2 as SQIVND (reference sequence). CDR3 residues: CASSPRGGGEQYF. The CDR3 DNA sequence: TGTGCCAGTAGTCCGAGGGGAGGGGGCGAGCAGTACTTC. Looking up the rest from reference TRBV19 and TRBJ2-7 gives the full variable domain: DGGITQSPKYLFRKEGQNVTLSCEQNLNHDAMYWYRQDPGQGLRLIYYSQIVNDFQKGDIAEGYSVSREKKESFPLTVTSAQKNPTAFYLCASSPRGGGEQYFGPGTRLTVT.

The V call is TRBV11-1, the J call TRBJ2-1; TRBD2 matches 9 bases. This CDR3 comprises 15 residues. CDR1 SGHAT and CDR2 FQDESV come from the germline V gene (reference sequence). V shed 2 bases and J 5 bases; nucleotides not matched to a gene: 4. The CDR3 spells CASSLIAGGHNEQFF. CDR3 nucleotide sequence: TGTGCCAGCAGCTTAATCGCGGGGGGGCACAATGAGCAGTTCTTC.

V is TRBV7-9 and J is TRBJ2-5; D possibly corresponds to TRBD2 (5 bases). CDR1 is SEHNR, CDR2 FQNEAQ, per germline (reference sequence). This CDR3 has 13 residues. Deletions cut 1 base from V and 7 bases from J, with 10 bases between. In DNA form, the CDR3 reads TGTGCCAGCAGCTTAGGAGTGAGCGGGACCCAGTACTTC. As protein: CASSLGVSGTQYF.

This clone was observed a handful of times. The J gene is TRBJ1-6, the V gene TRBV2; a weak D match, TRBD1 (5 bases). CDR3 size: 15 residues. The V end was cut by 2 bases, the J end by 8 bases, with 13 bases between. Germline-derived CDR1 and CDR2 are SNHLY and FYNNEI. DNA for the CDR3: TGTGCCAGCAGTGAAAGCAGGGCGTTTGATTCACCCCTCCACTTT. This codes for CASSESRAFDSPLHF.

The chain has TRBV28 and TRBJ2-2; D remains ambiguous. This CDR3 spans 14 amino acids. V dropped 2 bases and J dropped 3 bases, with 7 bases sitting between them. Germline CDR1 is MDHEN and CDR2 is SYDVKM. CDR3 nucleotides: TGTGCCAGCAGTTTAATTTCGCACACCGGGGAGCTGTTTTTT. Its protein product is CASSLISHTGELFF.

About this clone itself: The same CDR3 arises from other DNA sequences in this sample as well. The genes are TRBV9 and TRBJ1-1; tentatively, D is TRBD1 (6 bases). V dropped 2 bases and J dropped 1 base, with 12 bases sitting between them. The germline gives CDR1 SGDLS, CDR2 YYNGEE. The CDR3 length is 15 residues. The chain's CDR3 is CASSVGGHPNTEAFF. For the CDR3, the DNA is TGTGCCAGCAGCGTCGGGGGGCATCCGAACACTGAAGCTTTCTTT.

The CDR3 region has the DNA TGTGCCAGCAGCGCAGGGGGCTCTGGAAACACCATATATTTT. Translated, it gives CASSAGGSGNTIYF. This rearrangement joins TRBV9 to TRBJ1-3, with 7 bases matching TRBD1. CDR3 length: 14 amino acids. V was clipped by 3 bases and J by 0 bases; unmatched bases: 0. Germline loops: CDR1 SGDLS, CDR2 YYNGEE.

The chain employs TRBV18 and TRBJ1-6, with D possibly being TRBD1 (5 bases). V was clipped by 2 bases and J by 0 bases, with 8 bases between them. The germline V gene has CDR1 KGHSH and CDR2 LQKENI. The CDR3 has 16 residues. The CDR3 spells CASSPGTDSYNSPLHF. Here the CDR3 DNA reads TGTGCCAGCTCACCAGGGACGGACTCCTATAATTCACCCCTCCACTTT.

This chain links TRBV4-1 with TRBJ2-5; the match to TRBD1 covers 9 bases. This CDR3 comprises 16 residues. The ends lost 4 bases at V and 5 bases at J; junction bases unmatched: 11. The germline V gene encodes CDR1 MGHRA and CDR2 YSYEKL. CDR3 residues: CASSLRDREEGETQYF. As DNA, the CDR3 is TGCGCCAGCAGCCTCCGGGACAGGGAGGAAGGGGAGACCCAGTACTTC.

The chain is built from TRBV29-1 and TRBJ1-1; D might be TRBD1 (5 bases). Germline V CDR1 and CDR2: SQVTM, ANQGSEA. Trimming took 7 bases from V and 6 from J, leaving 18 bases between them. The CDR3 runs to 13 residues. The CDR3 bases are TGCAGCGCCCCGGCGGGGCATTCGGCTGAAGCTTTCTTT. It translates to CSAPAGHSAEAFF. The variable domain in full, completed from reference TRBV29-1 and TRBJ1-1, reads SAVISQKPSRDICQRGTSLTIQCQVDSQVTMMFWYRQQPGQSLTLIATANQGSEATYESGFVIDKFPISRPNLTFSTLTVSNMSPEDSSIYLCSAPAGHSAEAFFGQGTRLTVV.

V gene TRBV9 combines with J gene TRBJ2-1; 9 bases map to TRBD1. This CDR3 has 14 amino acids. J lost 6 bases, V lost 3 bases, and 4 bases had no gene match. Germline CDR1 reads SGDLS; CDR2 reads YYNGEE. The CDR3 nucleotides read TGTGCCAGCAGCGACCTGGGACAGGGCAATGAGCAGTTCTTC. Translation gives CASSDLGQGNEQFF.

In DNA form, the CDR3 reads TGCGCCAGCAGCTCTGAGACAGGTGAACTGTATGGCTACACCTTC. Encoded protein: CASSSETGELYGYTF. The J gene is TRBJ1-2, the V gene TRBV5-1, with D maybe TRBD1 (6 bases). The CDR3 totals 15 residues. Trimming left V 3 bases short and J 5 bases short, with 17 bases between. Germline assignment: CDR1 SGHRS and CDR2 YFSETQ.

As for this clone: Different DNA sequences within this sample yield the same CDR3. This sequence joins TRBV2 and TRBJ2-1; D may be TRBD2 (6 bases). The germline V and J ends were trimmed by 4 bases and 5 bases, with 6 bases remaining between them. Germline V CDR1 and CDR2: SNHLY, FYNNEI. This CDR3 comprises 12 residues. The CDR3 bases are TGTGCCAGCAGTGGGGGGGACAATGAGCAGTTCTTC. Its translation is CASSGGDNEQFF.

The chain links TRBV28 to TRBJ2-7, with TRBD2 as a possible D gene (5 bases). The ends were cut back, 3 bases at V and 5 bases at J, with 14 bases in the middle. CDR3 length: 14 residues. Germline V gives CDR1 MDHEN, CDR2 SYDVKM. The CDR3 protein is CASSFWSGLNEQYF. In nucleotides, the CDR3 is TGTGCCAGCAGTTTTTGGTCGGGGTTAAACGAGCAGTACTTC. Looking up the rest from reference TRBV28 and TRBJ2-7 gives the full variable domain: DVKVTQSSRYLVKRTGEKVFLECVQDMDHENMFWYRQDPGLGLRLIYFSYDVKMKEKGDIPEGYSVSREKKERFSLILESASTNQTSMYLCASSFWSGLNEQYFGPGTRLTVT.

This chain uses TRBV2 with TRBJ2-5; TRBD2 might be the D (6 bases). Trimming stripped 3 bases from V and 7 bases from J, with 15 bases between. This CDR3 spans 14 amino acids. Germline V gene data show CDR1 as SNHLY and CDR2 as FYNNEI. DNA for the CDR3: TGTGCCAGCAGTGATACTAGCCCCGGGGGGACCCAGTACTTC. It yields the protein CASSDTSPGGTQYF.

The chain uses TRBV19 and TRBJ1-2; no clear D. CDR1 and CDR2 (germline): LNHDA, SQIVND (reference sequence). The V gene lost 5 bases and the J gene lost 4 bases, with 11 bases spanning the gap. The CDR3 is 13 amino acids. The DNA of the CDR3 is TGTGCCAGTAGTTCCTCGGCAGTCTATGGCTACACCTTC. Its translation: CASSSSAVYGYTF.

This clone was found once. Other DNA sequences in this specimen translate into the identical CDR3. This chain links TRBV7-6 with TRBJ2-7; TRBD1 agrees at 10 bases. Germline trimming cut 1 base from V and 7 bases from J; bases unmatched to any gene: 4. Germline CDR1 SGHVS, CDR2 FNYEAQ. The CDR3 loop spans 14 amino acids. CDR3 residues: CASSLEGQGTEQYF. The CDR3 nucleotides read TGTGCCAGCAGCTTAGAGGGACAGGGGACGGAGCAGTACTTC.

The J gene is TRBJ2-3, the V gene TRBV7-2; weak D call: TRBD1 (7 bases). The CDR3 has 18 amino acids. Trimming took 5 bases from V and 0 from J, leaving 21 bases between them. Germline V lookup: CDR1 SGHTA, CDR2 FQGNSA. The CDR3 region has the DNA TGTGCCAGCAGCCGGGGGACAGCGTTCAGACCTAGCACAGATACGCAGTATTTT. Translation: CASSRGTAFRPSTDTQYF.

The chain uses TRBV6-1 and TRBJ2-1, with D tentatively TRBD2 (7 bases). Germline CDR1 MNHNS, CDR2 SASEGT. Trimming took 1 base from V and 7 from J, leaving 14 bases between them. This CDR3 is built from 15 residues. CDR3 region: CASSEGRGGWNEQFF. For the CDR3, the DNA is TGTGCCAGCAGTGAAGGGAGGGGGGGATGGAATGAGCAGTTCTTC.

V is TRBV4-3 and J is TRBJ2-1; 7 nucleotides align to TRBD2. This CDR3 region has 14 residues. Germline CDR1 reads LGHNA; CDR2 reads YSLEER. V was pared by 0 bases and J by 5 bases, with 1 base of the junction left unmatched. DNA for the CDR3: TGCGCCAGCAGCCAAGATCGGGAGGACAATGAGCAGTTCTTC. Translating gives CASSQDREDNEQFF.

V is TRBV13 and J is TRBJ2-7; D unclear. V gave up 1 base and J gave up 2 bases, with 9 bases separating them. This CDR3 has 14 amino acids. Germline CDR1 is PRHDT and CDR2 is FYEKMQ (reference sequence). The DNA for the CDR3 is TGTGCCAGCAGCTTAGAGGCTGAGACCTACGAGCAGTACTTC. Its translation: CASSLEAETYEQYF.

The chain uses TRBV29-1 and TRBJ1-1; 8 bases fit TRBD1. CDR1 and CDR2 from the germline V gene are SQVTM and ANQGSEA. The CDR3 has 13 amino acids. Losses at the gene ends were 6 bases for V and 8 bases for J; bases not matched to a gene: 11. The DNA for the CDR3 is TGCAGCGTAGATGGACAGGGCCTAGGGGAAGCTTTCTTT. Translated, it gives CSVDGQGLGEAFF.

J is TRBJ2-3 and V is TRBV13; D might be TRBD2 (5 bases). CDR3 length: 14 residues. Germline CDR1 is PRHDT and CDR2 is FYEKMQ (reference sequence). V gave up 4 bases and J gave up 5 bases, with 13 bases separating them. CDR3 bases: TGTGCCAGCAGCTCGAGGGATGCACAAGATACGCAGTATTTT. Encoded protein: CASSSRDAQDTQYF.

This clone was seen a few times. The chain has TRBV14 and TRBJ2-7; TRBD1 matches at 8 bases. The ends lost 6 bases at V and 3 bases at J; junction bases unmatched: 7. Germline V CDR1 and CDR2: SGHDN, FVKESK. The CDR3 runs to 14 residues. The CDR3 is CASRRDRHIYEQYF. The CDR3 DNA sequence: TGTGCCAGCAGGAGGGACAGGCACATCTACGAGCAGTACTTC. Together with reference TRBV14 and TRBJ2-7, the CDR3 gives the full variable domain: EAGVTQFPSHSVIEKGQTVTLRCDPISGHDNLYWYRRVMGKEIKFLLHFVKESKQDESGMPNNRFLAERTGGTYSTLKVQPAELEDSGVYFCASRRDRHIYEQYFGPGTRLTVT.

The gene calls are TRBV5-6 and TRBJ2-7; 7 nucleotides match TRBD2. Unmatched junction bases numbered 8, after V lost 2 bases and J lost 6 bases. The CDR3 length is 14 residues. Germline V gives CDR1 SGHDT, CDR2 YYEEEE. The CDR3 sequence: CASSFGLGRAEQYF. In DNA form, the CDR3 reads TGTGCCAGCAGCTTTGGATTGGGGAGGGCCGAGCAGTACTTC.

This clone was observed a single time. The chain links TRBV2 to TRBJ2-1; no clear D. Germline V gene sequence: CDR1 SNHLY, CDR2 FYNNEI. V was pared by 11 bases and J by 5 bases, with 19 bases between. The CDR3 is made up of 14 amino acids. The CDR3 sequence is CALDADPLNNEQFF. As DNA, the CDR3 is TGTGCCTTGGACGCTGACCCCCTAAACAATGAGCAGTTCTTC.

Comment on this clone: Other nucleotide sequences in the sample specify the same CDR3. The V call is TRBV7-9, the J call TRBJ2-1; 10 bases match TRBD2. The CDR3 runs 15 residues. The V and J ends lost 5 bases and 3 bases, in that order; junction bases with no gene match: 4. CDR1 SEHNR and CDR2 FQNEAQ come from the germline V gene (reference sequence). In DNA form, the CDR3 reads TGTGCCAGCAGCCCCCGACTAGCGGGCTACAATGAGCAGTTCTTC. Encoded protein: CASSPRLAGYNEQFF.